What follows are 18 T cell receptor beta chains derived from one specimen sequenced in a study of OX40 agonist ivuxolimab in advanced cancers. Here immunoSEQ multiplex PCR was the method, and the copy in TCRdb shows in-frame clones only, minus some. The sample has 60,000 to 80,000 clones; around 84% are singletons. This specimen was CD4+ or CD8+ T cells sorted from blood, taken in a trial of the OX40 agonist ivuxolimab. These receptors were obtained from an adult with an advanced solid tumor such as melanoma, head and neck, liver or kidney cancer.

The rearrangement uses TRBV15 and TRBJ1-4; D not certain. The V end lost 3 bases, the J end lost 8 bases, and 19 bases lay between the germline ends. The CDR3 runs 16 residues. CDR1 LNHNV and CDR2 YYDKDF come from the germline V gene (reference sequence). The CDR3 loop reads CATSRSAVGSREKLFF. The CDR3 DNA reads TGTGCCACCAGCAGGTCAGCCGTGGGATCGAGGGAAAAACTGTTTTTT.

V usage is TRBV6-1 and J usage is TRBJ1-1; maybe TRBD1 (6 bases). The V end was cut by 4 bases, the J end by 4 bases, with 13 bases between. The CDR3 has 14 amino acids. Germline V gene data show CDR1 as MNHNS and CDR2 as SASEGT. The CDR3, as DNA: TGTGCCAGCAGTGCATTACAGGGCACCACTGAAGCTTTCTTT. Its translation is CASSALQGTTEAFF.

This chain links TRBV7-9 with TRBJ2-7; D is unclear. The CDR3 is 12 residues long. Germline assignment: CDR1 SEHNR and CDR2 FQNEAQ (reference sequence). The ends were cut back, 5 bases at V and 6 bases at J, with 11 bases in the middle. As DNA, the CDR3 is TGTGCCAGCAGCCTAACGGGTGGCGAGCAGTACTTC. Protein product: CASSLTGGEQYF.

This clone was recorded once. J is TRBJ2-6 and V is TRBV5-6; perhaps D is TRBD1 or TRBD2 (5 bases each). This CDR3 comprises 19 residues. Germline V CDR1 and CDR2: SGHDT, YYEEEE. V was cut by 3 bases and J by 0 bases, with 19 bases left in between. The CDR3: CASSSTPIRESSGANVLTF. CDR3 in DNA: TGTGCCAGCAGCTCGACTCCGATCAGGGAGAGCTCTGGGGCCAACGTCCTGACTTTC.

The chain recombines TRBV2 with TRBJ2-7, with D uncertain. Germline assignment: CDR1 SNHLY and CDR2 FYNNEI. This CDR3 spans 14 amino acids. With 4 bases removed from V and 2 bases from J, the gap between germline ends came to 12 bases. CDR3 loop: CASSAPDVTYEQYF. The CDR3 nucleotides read TGTGCCAGCAGTGCCCCGGACGTGACCTACGAGCAGTACTTC. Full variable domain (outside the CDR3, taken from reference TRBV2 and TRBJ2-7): EPEVTQTPSHQVTQMGQEVILRCVPISNHLYFYWYRQILGQKVEFLVSFYNNEISEKSEIFDDQFSVERPDGSNFTLKIRSTKLEDSAMYFCASSAPDVTYEQYFGPGTRLTVT.

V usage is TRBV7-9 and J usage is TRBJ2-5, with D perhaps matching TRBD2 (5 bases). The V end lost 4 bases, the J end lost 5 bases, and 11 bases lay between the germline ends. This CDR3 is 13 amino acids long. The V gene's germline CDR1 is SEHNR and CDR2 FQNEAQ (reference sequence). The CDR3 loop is CASSSALAETQYF. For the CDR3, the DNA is TGTGCCAGCAGCTCGGCATTAGCGGAGACCCAGTACTTC.

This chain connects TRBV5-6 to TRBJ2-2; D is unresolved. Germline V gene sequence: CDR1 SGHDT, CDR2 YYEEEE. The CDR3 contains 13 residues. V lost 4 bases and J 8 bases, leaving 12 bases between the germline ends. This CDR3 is CASSRDPVGELFF. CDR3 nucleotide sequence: TGTGCCAGCAGCCGTGATCCTGTTGGGGAGCTGTTTTTT.

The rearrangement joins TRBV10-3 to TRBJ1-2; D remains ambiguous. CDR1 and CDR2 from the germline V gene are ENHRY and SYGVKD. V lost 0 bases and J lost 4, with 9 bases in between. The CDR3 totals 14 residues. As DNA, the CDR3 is TGTGCCATCAGTGAGTCTGTGAGATCCTATGGCTACACCTTC. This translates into CAISESVRSYGYTF.

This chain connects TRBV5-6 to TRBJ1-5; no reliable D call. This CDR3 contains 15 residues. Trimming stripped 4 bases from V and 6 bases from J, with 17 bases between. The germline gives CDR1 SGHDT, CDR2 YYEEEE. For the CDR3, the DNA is TGTGCCAGCAGCCGAGGCGGCAGGAGGTTTCAGCCCCAGCATTTT. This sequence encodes CASSRGGRRFQPQHF.

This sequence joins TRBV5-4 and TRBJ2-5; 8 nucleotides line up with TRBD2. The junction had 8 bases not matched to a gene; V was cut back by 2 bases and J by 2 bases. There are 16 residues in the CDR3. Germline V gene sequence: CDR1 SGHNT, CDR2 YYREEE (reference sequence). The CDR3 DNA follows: TGTGCCAGCAGCTTCTTGGGACTAGGGCCTCAAGAGACCCAGTACTTC. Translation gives CASSFLGLGPQETQYF.

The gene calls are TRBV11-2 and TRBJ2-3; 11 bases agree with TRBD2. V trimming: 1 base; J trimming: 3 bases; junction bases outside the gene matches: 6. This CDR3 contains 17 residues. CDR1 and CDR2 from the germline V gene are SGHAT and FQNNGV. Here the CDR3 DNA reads TGTGCCAGCAGCTTAGTTGTAGCGGGAGGGGTAACAGATACGCAGTATTTT. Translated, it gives CASSLVVAGGVTDTQYF.

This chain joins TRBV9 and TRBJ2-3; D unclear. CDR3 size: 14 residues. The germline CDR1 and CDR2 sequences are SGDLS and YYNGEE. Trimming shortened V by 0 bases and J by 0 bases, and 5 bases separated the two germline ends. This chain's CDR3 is CASSVVVSTDTQYF. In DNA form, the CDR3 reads TGTGCCAGCAGCGTAGTAGTAAGCACAGATACGCAGTATTTT.

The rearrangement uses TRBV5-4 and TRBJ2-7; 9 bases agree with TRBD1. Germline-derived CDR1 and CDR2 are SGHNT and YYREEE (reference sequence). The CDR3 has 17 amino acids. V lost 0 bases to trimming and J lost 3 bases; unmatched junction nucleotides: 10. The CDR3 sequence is CASSLGGPGTGSYEQYF. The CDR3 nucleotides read TGTGCCAGCAGCTTGGGGGGGCCCGGGACAGGGAGCTACGAGCAGTACTTC. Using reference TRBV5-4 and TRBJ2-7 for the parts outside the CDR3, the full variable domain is ETGVTQSPTHLIKTRGQQVTLRCSSQSGHNTVSWYQQALGQGPQFIFQYYREEENGRGNFPPRFSGLQFPNYSSELNVNALELDDSALYLCASSLGGPGTGSYEQYFGPGTRLTVT.

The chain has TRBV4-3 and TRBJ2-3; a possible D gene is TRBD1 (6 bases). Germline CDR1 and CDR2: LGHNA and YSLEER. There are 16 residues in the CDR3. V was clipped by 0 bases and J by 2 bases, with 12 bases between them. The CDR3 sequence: CASSQDYRAPTDTQYF. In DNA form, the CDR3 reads TGCGCCAGCAGCCAAGATTACAGGGCTCCCACAGATACGCAGTATTTT.

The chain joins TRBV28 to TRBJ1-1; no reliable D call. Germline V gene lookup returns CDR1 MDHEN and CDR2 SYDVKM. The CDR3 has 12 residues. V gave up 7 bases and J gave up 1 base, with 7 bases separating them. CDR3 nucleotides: TGTGCCAGCAAATCGGGGAACACTGAAGCTTTCTTT. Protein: CASKSGNTEAFF.

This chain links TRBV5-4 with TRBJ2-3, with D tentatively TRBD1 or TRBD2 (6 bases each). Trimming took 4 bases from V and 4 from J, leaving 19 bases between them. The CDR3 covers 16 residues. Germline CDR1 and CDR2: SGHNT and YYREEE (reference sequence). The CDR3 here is CASSAPPEGGADTQYF. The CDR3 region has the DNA TGTGCCAGCAGCGCCCCCCCCGAGGGGGGCGCAGATACGCAGTATTTT.

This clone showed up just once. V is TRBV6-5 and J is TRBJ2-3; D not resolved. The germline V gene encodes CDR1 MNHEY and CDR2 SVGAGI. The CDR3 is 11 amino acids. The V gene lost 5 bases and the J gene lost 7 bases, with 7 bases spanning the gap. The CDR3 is CASSDQNTQYF. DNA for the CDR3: TGTGCCAGCAGTGACCAGAATACGCAGTATTTT.

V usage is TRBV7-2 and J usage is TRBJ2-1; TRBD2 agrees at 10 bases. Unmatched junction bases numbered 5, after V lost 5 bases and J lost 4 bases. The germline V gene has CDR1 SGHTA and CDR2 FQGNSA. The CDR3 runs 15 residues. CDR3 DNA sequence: TGTGCCAGCAGCCCCGAGACTAGCGGGTACAATGAGCAGTTCTTC. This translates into CASSPETSGYNEQFF.